Listed here are 3 T cell receptor beta chains from one sample, sequenced in a study of early T cells in non-severe SARS-CoV-2 infection. One entry per CDR3 protein, called by TCRdb with MiXCR from the 5' RACE reads. Counted here are some 50,000 distinct CDR3 sequences, over 8% occurring once; the ten biggest clones make up under 5%. The material sequenced was whole blood. These receptors were obtained from an adult who was a healthcare worker with PCR-confirmed SARS-CoV-2 infection or an uninfected control (not recorded which).

This clonotype has a count of ten or more. The genes are TRBV12-3 or TRBV12-4 and TRBJ2-1; the D gene is possibly TRBD1 (6 bases). Between the trimmed V and J ends, which lost 3 bases and 14 bases, there was a span of 17 bases. The length of the CDR3 is 13 residues. CDR3 DNA: TGTGCCAGCAGTTTTTACCGGACAGCTACTAAGTTCTTC. Residues: CASSFYRTATKFF.

This clonotype was counted many times. The chain combines TRBV5-6 with TRBJ2-7; 8 bases match TRBD1. The trim removed 4 bases at V and 1 base at J, leaving 7 bases unmatched. From germline, CDR1 is SGHDT and CDR2 YYEEEE. This CDR3 region has 15 residues. CDR3 sequence reads: CASSQARDRSYEQYF. DNA for the CDR3: TGTGCCAGCAGCCAGGCTCGGGACAGGTCCTACGAGCAGTACTTC.

This clonotype was detected many times. The chain recombines TRBV30 with TRBJ1-3; D not certain. Germline CDR1 and CDR2: GTSNPN and SVGIG (reference sequence). The germline V and J ends were trimmed by 8 bases and 1 base, with 12 bases remaining between them. This CDR3 is built from 13 residues. The DNA of the CDR3 is TGTGCCGCCGGTGCGGGGTCTGGAAACACCATATATTTT. It specifies CAAGAGSGNTIYF.